This entry concerns a single T cell receptor (beta chain). Its antigen is currently unknown. The protocol was immunoSEQ multiplex PCR, while the TCRdb copy is restricted to in-frame clones and leaves out a portion. This sample yields about 3,100 clones, of which roughly 90% are seen a single time; less than 4% belongs to the top ten. The sample originates from a study of chemoradiotherapy in HPV16-positive cancers. Background on the study: Functional T-cell assays on a couple of HPV16-positive patients' cells defined candidate HPV-specific clones and common TCR motifs.

Study-wide findings and caveats: HPV-responsive T-cell expansion during chemoradiotherapy was linked to improved recurrence-free survival in HPV16-positive patients.

The sample consisted of tumor tissue, taken from a patient who underwent chemoradiotherapy. This receptor was obtained from a human donor with HPV-associated anogenital cancer.

CDR3 nucleotide sequence: TGTGCCAGCAGTCGGGAGCGGGAATCCTACGAGCAGTACTTC. Its translation is CASSRERESYEQYF. V and J are TRBV2 and TRBJ2-7; 7 nucleotides match TRBD2. The CDR3 runs to 14 residues. Germline V gene data show CDR1 as SNHLY and CDR2 as FYNNEI. The V segment lost 5 bases and the J segment 1 base; nucleotides outside the gene matches: 5. The full variable domain, with the rest looked up from reference TRBV2 and TRBJ2-7, is EPEVTQTPSHQVTQMGQEVILRCVPISNHLYFYWYRQILGQKVEFLVSFYNNEISEKSEIFDDQFSVERPDGSNFTLKIRSTKLEDSAMYFCASSRERESYEQYFGPGTRLTVT.